Listed here are 32 T cell receptor beta chains from one sample, sequenced in a study of blood T cell repertoires in COVID-19. Libraries were prepared by immunoSEQ multiplex PCR; TCRdb keeps only in-frame clonotypes and omits some of them. Of 30,000 to 40,000 clones listed, approximately 85% were seen once; the top ten hold around 20%. The sequencing input was peripheral blood. These receptors originate from a man between 65 and 79 years old with acute or convalescent COVID-19.

This clone was seen just once. The chain employs TRBV11-2 and TRBJ1-2; 7 bases line up with TRBD1. The junction had 8 bases not matched to a gene; V was cut back by 0 bases and J by 7 bases. This CDR3 comprises 15 residues. Germline CDR1 reads SGHAT; CDR2 reads FQNNGV. The CDR3 region has the DNA TGTGCCAGCAGCTTAGAGGGGACAGCATTGGGTGGCTACACCTTC. It encodes CASSLEGTALGGYTF. The full variable domain, in which reference TRBV11-2 and TRBJ1-2 provide the parts outside the CDR3, is EAGVAQSPRYKIIEKRQSVAFWCNPISGHATLYWYQQILGQGPKLLIQFQNNGVVDDSQLPKDRFSAERLKGVDSTLKIQPAKLEDSAVYLCASSLEGTALGGYTFGSGTRLTVV.

The V and J genes are TRBV6-5 and TRBJ1-2; D is uncertain. Trimming removed 9 bases at V and 1 base at J, with 15 bases between. Germline CDR1 is MNHEY and CDR2 is SVGAGI. This CDR3 is built from 14 residues. The CDR3 loop is CASAYQPLNYGYTF. The CDR3 bases are TGTGCCAGTGCCTACCAACCGCTTAACTATGGCTACACCTTC.

The chain couples TRBV5-4 to TRBJ2-1; weak D call: TRBD2 (7 bases). This CDR3 is 14 amino acids long. Trimming cost V 4 bases and J 6 bases, with 14 bases left between them. CDR1 and CDR2 from the germline V gene are SGHNT and YYREEE (reference sequence). CDR3 DNA: TGTGCCAGCAGCCTCGGGGGGCAGATCAATGAGCAGTTCTTC. This encodes CASSLGGQINEQFF.

This clone was picked up a small number of times. The gene calls are TRBV2 and TRBJ1-1, with a possible D match to TRBD1 (5 bases). Germline CDR1 is SNHLY and CDR2 is FYNNEI. The CDR3 has 10 amino acids. Trimming cost V 4 bases and J 8 bases, with 5 bases left between them. CDR3 sequence: CASSGQEAFF. The CDR3 DNA is TGTGCCAGCAGTGGACAGGAAGCTTTCTTT. Using reference TRBV2 and TRBJ1-1 for the parts outside the CDR3, the full variable domain is EPEVTQTPSHQVTQMGQEVILRCVPISNHLYFYWYRQILGQKVEFLVSFYNNEISEKSEIFDDQFSVERPDGSNFTLKIRSTKLEDSAMYFCASSGQEAFFGQGTRLTVV.

This clone has more than one count but fewer than ten. V and J are TRBV5-4 and TRBJ2-7, with 7 bases identical to TRBD1. J was trimmed by 2 bases and V by 4 bases; bases with no gene match: 6. Germline V gives CDR1 SGHNT, CDR2 YYREEE (reference sequence). CDR3 length equals 14 residues. The CDR3 spells CASSQGESPYEQYF. For the CDR3, the DNA is TGTGCCAGCAGCCAGGGGGAGTCCCCCTACGAGCAGTACTTC.

The gene calls are TRBV12-3 or TRBV12-4 and TRBJ1-1; perhaps TRBD1 as D (5 bases). This CDR3 comprises 12 residues. Trimming shortened V by 3 bases and J by 11 bases, and 13 bases separated the two germline ends. The CDR3 region is CASSLGGWHAFF. The CDR3 DNA sequence: TGTGCCAGCAGTTTGGGGGGATGGCACGCTTTCTTT.

V is TRBV11-2 and J is TRBJ2-7; no clear D. The CDR3 is 11 amino acids. Germline CDR1 SGHAT, CDR2 FQNNGV. V was clipped by 4 bases and J by 4 bases, with 5 bases between them. As DNA, the CDR3 is TGTGCCAGCAGCTCCCAGTACGAGCAGTACTTC. It encodes CASSSQYEQYF.

V and J are TRBV10-3 and TRBJ2-7; unclear D gene. V was trimmed by 2 bases and J by 2 bases, leaving 7 bases between them. Germline assignment: CDR1 ENHRY and CDR2 SYGVKD. The CDR3 extends over 13 amino acids. CDR3 DNA: TGTGCCATCAGTGAGGACAAAGCCTACGAGCAGTACTTC. It encodes CAISEDKAYEQYF.

The V and J genes are TRBV12-2 and TRBJ2-3; TRBD2 is taken as the D call from the table, unchecked against the DNA. TRBV12-2 is tagged as a pseudogene. The CDR3 spans 17 residues. The CDR3 loop is CASRLARTSGRGDTQYF. CDR3 DNA: TGTGCAAGTCGCTTAGCCCGGACTAGCGGGAGAGGGGATACGCAGTATTTT.

J is TRBJ2-7 and V is TRBV28; 8 positions agree with TRBD1. Trimming took 5 bases from V and 3 from J; bases not matched to a gene: 9. Germline V CDR1 and CDR2: MDHEN, SYDVKM. The CDR3 contains 15 residues. In nucleotides, the CDR3 is TGTGCCAGCAGTGCCTCCGGGACAGGTATCTACGAGCAGTACTTC. Translation: CASSASGTGIYEQYF.

This clone appeared a few times. V gene TRBV6-6 combines with J gene TRBJ2-5; D may be TRBD1 (5 bases). Trimming took 6 bases from V and 3 from J, leaving 11 bases between them. The V gene's germline CDR1 is MNHNY and CDR2 SVGAGI (reference sequence). CDR3 length: 13 amino acids. The CDR3: CASRTGHKETQYF. DNA for the CDR3: TGTGCCAGCAGGACTGGACATAAAGAGACCCAGTACTTC.

Written as DNA, the CDR3 is TGCGCCAGCAGCTTGGGTCCAGCGGGAGGCCGAGTCCCCGAGCAGTACTTC. Protein: CASSLGPAGGRVPEQYF. This chain uses TRBV5-1 with TRBJ2-7; the match to TRBD2 covers 9 bases. Looked up from germline, CDR1 is SGHRS and CDR2 is YFSETQ. V shed 0 bases and J 6 bases; nucleotides not matched to a gene: 13. CDR3 length: 17 residues.

This clone was observed a few times. V is TRBV28 and J is TRBJ1-5; D not resolved. Trimming pared 2 bases from V and 4 bases from J, leaving 9 bases between. This CDR3 region has 14 residues. CDR1 and CDR2 (germline): MDHEN, SYDVKM. The CDR3 nucleotides are TGTGCCAGCAGTTTAGAAGAGGGAAATCAGCCCCAGCATTTT. It encodes CASSLEEGNQPQHF.

This clone has a handful of counts. The V gene is TRBV5-1, the J gene TRBJ2-7, with 9 nucleotides matching TRBD1. V trimming: 0 bases; J trimming: 3 bases; junction bases outside the gene matches: 4. The CDR3 length is 15 residues. Per the germline V gene, CDR1 is SGHRS and CDR2 is YFSETQ. The CDR3 protein is CASSLAGGQGYEQYF. CDR3 coding DNA: TGCGCCAGCAGCTTGGCCGGGGGACAGGGCTACGAGCAGTACTTC.

This clone was seen more than once but under ten times. The chain has TRBV21-1 and TRBJ2-1; the table calls TRBD2, which could not be checked here. TRBV21-1 is annotated as a pseudogene. The CDR3 is 17 residues long. CDR3 sequence: CASSKDRTSGSYNEQFF. DNA of the CDR3: TGTGCCAGCAGCAAAGATCGGACTAGCGGGAGTTACAATGAGCAGTTCTTC.

The rearrangement uses TRBV7-2 and TRBJ2-5; possibly TRBD2 for D (6 bases). Trimming took off 3 bases at V and 5 bases at J, with 19 bases between the two ends. CDR1 is SGHTA and CDR2 is FQGNSA in the germline V gene. This CDR3 comprises 16 residues. The CDR3 loop is CASSFAPTSRGETQYF. The CDR3 DNA is TGTGCCAGCAGCTTCGCACCAACTAGCCGGGGGGAGACCCAGTACTTC. The variable domain in full, completed from reference TRBV7-2 and TRBJ2-5, reads GAGVSQSPSNKVTEKGKDVELRCDPISGHTALYWYRQSLGQGLEFLIYFQGNSAPDKSGLPSDRFSAERTGGSVSTLTIQRTQQEDSAVYLCASSFAPTSRGETQYFGPGTRLLVL.

The V and J genes are TRBV5-6 and TRBJ1-5; D remains ambiguous. V was shortened by 0 bases and J by 5 bases, with 6 bases between the two germline ends. Germline V lookup: CDR1 SGHDT, CDR2 YYEEEE. The CDR3 has 13 amino acids. Here the CDR3 reads CASSLGGDQPQHF. The DNA of the CDR3 is TGTGCCAGCAGCTTGGGCGGGGATCAGCCCCAGCATTTT. Using reference TRBV5-6 and TRBJ1-5 for the parts outside the CDR3, the full variable domain is DAGVTQSPTHLIKTRGQQVTLRCSPKSGHDTVSWYQQALGQGPQFIFQYYEEEERQRGNFPDRFSGHQFPNYSSELNVNALLLGDSALYLCASSLGGDQPQHFGDGTRLSIL.

The rearrangement joins TRBV2 to TRBJ2-2; 14 nucleotides agree with TRBD2. Trimming took 5 bases from V and 13 from J; bases not matched to a gene: 6. CDR3 length equals 14 residues. Germline V lookup: CDR1 SNHLY, CDR2 FYNNEI. The CDR3, as DNA: TGTGCCAGCAGTACGGGACTAGCGGGAGTGATGCTGTTTTTT. Translation: CASSTGLAGVMLFF.

The chain has TRBV21-1 and TRBJ1-5; no DNA check was done on the table's D call, TRBD1. TRBV21-1 is described as a pseudogene. This CDR3 comprises 12 residues. This chain's CDR3 is CASKNRVQPQHF. In DNA form, the CDR3 reads TGTGCCAGCAAGAACAGGGTCCAGCCCCAGCATTTT.

This clone showed up just a few times. The chain combines TRBV3-1 (or the pseudogene TRBV3-2) with TRBJ1-5; TRBD1 aligns across 9 bases. This CDR3 is built from 15 residues. Germline assignment: CDR1 LGHDT and CDR2 YNNKEL (reference sequence). Germline trimming cut 4 bases from V and 8 bases from J; bases unmatched to any gene: 9. The CDR3 region has the DNA TGTGCCAGCAGCCGAGGACAGGGGAGATATGAGCCCCAGCATTTT. It yields the protein CASSRGQGRYEPQHF.

The chain has TRBV19 and TRBJ2-1; D perhaps matches TRBD2 (6 bases). The CDR3 spans 13 residues. Trimming left V 8 bases short and J 8 bases short, with 16 bases between. Germline V gene data show CDR1 as LNHDA and CDR2 as SQIVND (reference sequence). The CDR3 bases are TGTGCCAGTGGGGCGGGAAGGAGGGATGAGCAGTTCTTC. Amino acids: CASGAGRRDEQFF. The variable domain in full, with the rest retrieved from reference TRBV19 and TRBJ2-1, is DGGITQSPKYLFRKEGQNVTLSCEQNLNHDAMYWYRQDPGQGLRLIYYSQIVNDFQKGDIAEGYSVSREKKESFPLTVTSAQKNPTAFYLCASGAGRRDEQFFGPGTRLTVL.

V and J are TRBV5-4 and TRBJ2-7, with a tentative D call TRBD2 (5 bases). From germline, CDR1 is SGHNT and CDR2 YYREEE (reference sequence). The CDR3 contains 13 residues. V gave up 6 bases and J gave up 0 bases, with 10 bases separating them. DNA for the CDR3: TGTGCCAGCACAACGAGGGACTCCTACGAGCAGTACTTC. Amino acids: CASTTRDSYEQYF.

This CDR3 reads CASSSPLGLAGGEEQFF. The CDR3 DNA follows: TGTGCCAGCAGCTCCCCCTTGGGACTAGCGGGGGGAGAAGAGCAGTTCTTC. This chain links TRBV28 with TRBJ2-1, with 15 bases identical to TRBD2. The CDR3 consists of 17 residues. V was clipped by 6 bases and J by 10 bases; unmatched bases: 13. Per the germline V gene, CDR1 is MDHEN and CDR2 is SYDVKM. The variable domain in full, with the rest retrieved from reference TRBV28 and TRBJ2-1, is DVKVTQSSRYLVKRTGEKVFLECVQDMDHENMFWYRQDPGLGLRLIYFSYDVKMKEKGDIPEGYSVSREKKERFSLILESASTNQTSMYLCASSSPLGLAGGEEQFFGPGTRLTVL.

CDR3 loop: CATPESSGTNTDTQYF. The CDR3 nucleotides read TGTGCCACCCCAGAGTCGAGCGGGACCAACACAGATACGCAGTATTTT. This sequence joins TRBV24-1 and TRBJ2-3, with 7 bases aligning to TRBD2. The CDR3 runs 16 residues. V gave up 9 bases and J gave up 2 bases; unmatched junction bases: 13. Germline loops: CDR1 KGHDR, CDR2 SFDVKD.

The sample holds one count of this clone. The CDR3 nucleotides read TGTGCCAGCAGTTATTCCGCAGGGGGTTATGGCTACACCTTC. Translating it yields CASSYSAGGYGYTF. The genes are TRBV6-5 and TRBJ1-2; 7 bases agree with TRBD1. This CDR3 region has 14 residues. J was trimmed by 5 bases and V by 3 bases; bases with no gene match: 6. In germline, CDR1 is MNHEY, CDR2 SVGAGI.

This clone has just a few counts. CDR3 loop: CASSYLGQSTDTQYF. The CDR3 coding sequence is TGTGCCAGCAGTTATTTGGGGCAGTCCACAGATACGCAGTATTTT. V usage is TRBV6-5 and J usage is TRBJ2-3; D possibly corresponds to TRBD1 (5 bases). The CDR3 is 15 amino acids. From germline, CDR1 is MNHEY and CDR2 SVGAGI. The germline V and J ends were trimmed by 3 bases and 2 bases, with 12 bases remaining between them.

The CDR3 DNA is TGTGGGGCCCGCCCAGGGGGCGCTTCCTACGAGCAGTACTTC. Its translation is CGARPGGASYEQYF. This chain links TRBV28 with TRBJ2-7; TRBD1 aligns across 8 bases. The CDR3 loop spans 14 amino acids. Germline V gives CDR1 MDHEN, CDR2 SYDVKM.

This clone showed up just once. The chain carries TRBV19 and TRBJ1-1; D is undetermined. V was clipped by 1 base and J by 5 bases, with 8 bases between them. This CDR3 is built from 13 residues. Looked up from germline, CDR1 is LNHDA and CDR2 is SQIVND (reference sequence). The CDR3 is CASSIGHETEAFF. CDR3 coding DNA: TGTGCCAGTAGTATAGGCCACGAGACTGAAGCTTTCTTT.

The V gene is TRBV27, the J gene TRBJ1-4; 7 nucleotides match TRBD1. This CDR3 is 17 amino acids long. V lost 4 bases to trimming and J lost 7 bases; unmatched junction nucleotides: 15. Germline V gives CDR1 MNHEY, CDR2 SMNVEV (reference sequence). The CDR3 region has the DNA TGTGCCAGCAGTTCAGTCCCGGGACAGCGATGGGGTGAAAAACTGTTTTTT. Its translation is CASSSVPGQRWGEKLFF.

V and J are TRBV4-3 and TRBJ2-2; 9 bases agree with TRBD1. Germline trimming cut 6 bases from V and 2 bases from J; bases unmatched to any gene: 7. The CDR3 spans 16 residues. The germline V gene has CDR1 LGHNA and CDR2 YSLEER. DNA for the CDR3: TGCGCCAGCAGTCGTGAACAGGGGGCTAACACCGGGGAGCTGTTTTTT. It encodes CASSREQGANTGELFF.

The chain carries TRBV19 and TRBJ2-7, with D hard to call. Deletions cut 3 bases from V and 1 base from J, with 4 bases between. Germline loops: CDR1 LNHDA, CDR2 SQIVND (reference sequence). The CDR3 is 12 residues long. Written as DNA, the CDR3 is TGTGCCAGTAGTATCGGGTCCTACGAGCAGTACTTC. Residues: CASSIGSYEQYF.

This clone has only one observation. This rearrangement joins TRBV6-5 to TRBJ1-4, with D maybe TRBD1 (6 bases). The CDR3 is made up of 14 amino acids. The germline V gene encodes CDR1 MNHEY and CDR2 SVGAGI. Trimming cost V 6 bases and J 7 bases, with 15 bases left between them. The chain's CDR3 is CASRPGGPAEKLFF. Here the CDR3 DNA reads TGTGCCAGCAGGCCCGGGGGGCCGGCTGAAAAACTGTTTTTT.